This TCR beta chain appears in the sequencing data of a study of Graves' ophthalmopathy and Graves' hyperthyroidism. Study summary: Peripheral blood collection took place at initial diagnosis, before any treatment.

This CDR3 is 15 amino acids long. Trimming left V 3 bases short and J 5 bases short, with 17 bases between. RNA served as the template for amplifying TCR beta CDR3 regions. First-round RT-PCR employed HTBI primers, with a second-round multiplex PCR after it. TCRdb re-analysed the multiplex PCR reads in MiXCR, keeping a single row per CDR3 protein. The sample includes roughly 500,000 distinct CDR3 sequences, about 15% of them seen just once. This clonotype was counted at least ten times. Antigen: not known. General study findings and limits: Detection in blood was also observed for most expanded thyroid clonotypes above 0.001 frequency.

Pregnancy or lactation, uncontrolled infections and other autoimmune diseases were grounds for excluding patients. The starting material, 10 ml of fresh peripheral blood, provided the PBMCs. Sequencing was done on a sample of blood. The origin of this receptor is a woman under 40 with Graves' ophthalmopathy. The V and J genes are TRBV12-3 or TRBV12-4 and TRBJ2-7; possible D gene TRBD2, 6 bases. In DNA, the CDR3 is TGTGCCAGCAGTTTTTCCAGTTACGGGAGAGACGAGCAGTACTTC. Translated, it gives CASSFSSYGRDEQYF.